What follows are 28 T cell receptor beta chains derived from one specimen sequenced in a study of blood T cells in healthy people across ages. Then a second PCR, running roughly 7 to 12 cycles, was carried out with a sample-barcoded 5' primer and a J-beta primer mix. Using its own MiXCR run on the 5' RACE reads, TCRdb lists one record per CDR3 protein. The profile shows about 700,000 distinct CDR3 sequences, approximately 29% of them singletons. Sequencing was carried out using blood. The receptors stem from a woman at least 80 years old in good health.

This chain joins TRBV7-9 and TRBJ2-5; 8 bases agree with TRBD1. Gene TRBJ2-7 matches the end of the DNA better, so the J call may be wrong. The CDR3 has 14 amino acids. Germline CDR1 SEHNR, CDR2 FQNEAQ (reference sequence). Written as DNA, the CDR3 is TGTGCCAGCAGTTCCTCGGACAGGGTCTACGAGCAGTACTTC. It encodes CASSSSDRVYEQYF.

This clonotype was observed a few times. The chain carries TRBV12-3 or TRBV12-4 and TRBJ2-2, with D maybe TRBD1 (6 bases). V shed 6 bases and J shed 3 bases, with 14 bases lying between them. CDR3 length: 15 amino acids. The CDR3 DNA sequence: TGTGCCAGCAGATTTCAGGGGACCGACACCGGGGAGCTGTTTTTT. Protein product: CASRFQGTDTGELFF.

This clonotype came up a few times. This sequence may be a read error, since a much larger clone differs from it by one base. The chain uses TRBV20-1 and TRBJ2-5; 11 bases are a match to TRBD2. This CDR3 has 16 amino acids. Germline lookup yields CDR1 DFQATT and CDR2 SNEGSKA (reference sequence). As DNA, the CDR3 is TGCGGTTCTGGCCTTAGCGGGGGGGCGATTGAAGAGACCCAGTACTTC. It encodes CGSGLSGGAIEETQYF.

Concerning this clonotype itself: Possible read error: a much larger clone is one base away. Written as DNA, the CDR3 is TGTGCCAGCAGCACCGACTCGGGACCGAGGTACCAAGAGACCCAGTTCTTC. Protein product: CASSTDSGPRYQETQFF. The rearrangement joins TRBV21-1 to TRBJ2-5; the tabulated D call, TRBD1, remains unverified against the DNA. The J call is doubtful: the DNA matches TRBJ2-1 better. TRBV21-1 is recorded as a pseudogene. The CDR3 runs 17 residues.

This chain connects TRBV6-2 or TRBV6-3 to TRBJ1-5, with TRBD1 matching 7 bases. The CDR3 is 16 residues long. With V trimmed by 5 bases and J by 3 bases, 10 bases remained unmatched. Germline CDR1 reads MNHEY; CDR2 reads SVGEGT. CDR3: CASSHDQGQTNQPQHF. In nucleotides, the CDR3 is TGTGCCAGCAGTCACGACCAGGGACAGACCAATCAGCCCCAGCATTTT.

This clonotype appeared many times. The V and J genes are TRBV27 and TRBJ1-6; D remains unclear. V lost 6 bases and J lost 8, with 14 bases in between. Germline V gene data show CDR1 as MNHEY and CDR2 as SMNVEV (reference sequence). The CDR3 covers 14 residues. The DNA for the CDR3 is TGTGCCAGCAGCCGAACCCCGTGGGATTCACCCCTCCACTTT. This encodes CASSRTPWDSPLHF.

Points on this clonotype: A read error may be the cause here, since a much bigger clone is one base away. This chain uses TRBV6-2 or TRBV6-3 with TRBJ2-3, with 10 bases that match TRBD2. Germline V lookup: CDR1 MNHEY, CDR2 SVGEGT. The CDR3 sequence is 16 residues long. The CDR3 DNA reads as TGTGCCAGCAGTCCTCGCCGAGCGGGGGGGCCAGATACGCGGTATTTT. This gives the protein CASSPRRAGGPDTRYF.

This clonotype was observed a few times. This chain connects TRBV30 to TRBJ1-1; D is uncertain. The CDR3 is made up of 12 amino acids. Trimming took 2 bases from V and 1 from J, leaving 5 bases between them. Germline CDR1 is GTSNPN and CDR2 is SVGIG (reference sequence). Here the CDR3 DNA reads TGTGCCTGGAGTCAACAGAACACTGAAGCTTTCTTT. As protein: CAWSQQNTEAFF.

CDR3 in DNA: TGTGCCAGCAGCCTCCGCAAACCAAGTCAGGACTATGGCTACACCTTC. Translating it yields CASSLRKPSQDYGYTF. The gene calls are TRBV3-1 and TRBJ1-2; no firm D call. The V and J ends lost 4 bases and 3 bases respectively, with 18 bases between them. This CDR3 is built from 16 residues. The germline CDR1 and CDR2 sequences are LGHDT and YNNKEL (reference sequence). The variable domain in full, with the rest retrieved from reference TRBV3-1 and TRBJ1-2, is DTAVSQTPKYLVTQMGNDKSIKCEQNLGHDTMYWYKQDSKKFLKIMFSYNNKELIINETVPNRFSPKSPDKAHLNLHINSLELGDSAVYFCASSLRKPSQDYGYTFGSGTRLTVV.

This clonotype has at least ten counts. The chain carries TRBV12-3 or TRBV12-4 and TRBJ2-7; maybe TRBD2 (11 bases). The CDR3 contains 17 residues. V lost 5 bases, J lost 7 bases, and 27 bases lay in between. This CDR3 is CASSRDRGVAGGKEQYF. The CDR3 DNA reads TGTGCCAGCAGTAGGGACAGGGGAGTAGCGGGGGGGAAAGAGCAGTACTTC.

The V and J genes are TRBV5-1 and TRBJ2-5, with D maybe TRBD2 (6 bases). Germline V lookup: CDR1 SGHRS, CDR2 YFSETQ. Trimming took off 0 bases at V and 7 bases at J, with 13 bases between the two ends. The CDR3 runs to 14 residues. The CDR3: CASSLVGGEVTQYF. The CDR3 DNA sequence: TGCGCCAGCAGCTTGGTCGGAGGGGAGGTGACCCAGTACTTC.

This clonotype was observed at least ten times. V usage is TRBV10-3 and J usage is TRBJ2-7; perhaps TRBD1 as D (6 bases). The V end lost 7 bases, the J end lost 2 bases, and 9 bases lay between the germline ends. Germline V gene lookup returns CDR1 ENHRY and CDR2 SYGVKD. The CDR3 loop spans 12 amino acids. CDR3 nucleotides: TGTGCCATCAAGGACAGCGCCTACGAGCAGTACTTC. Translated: CAIKDSAYEQYF.

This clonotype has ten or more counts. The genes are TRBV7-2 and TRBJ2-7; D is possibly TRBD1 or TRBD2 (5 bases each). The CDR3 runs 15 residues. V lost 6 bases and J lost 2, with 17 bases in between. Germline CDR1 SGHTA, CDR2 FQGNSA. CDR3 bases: TGTGCCAGCAGTGAGACCGGGACGGCCACCTACGAGCAGTACTTC. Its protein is CASSETGTATYEQYF.

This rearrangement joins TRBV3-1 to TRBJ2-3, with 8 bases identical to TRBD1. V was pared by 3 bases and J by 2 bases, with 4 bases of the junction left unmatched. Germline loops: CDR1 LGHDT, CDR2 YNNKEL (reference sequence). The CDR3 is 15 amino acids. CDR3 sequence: CASSQRDRTTDTQYF. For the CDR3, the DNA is TGTGCCAGCAGCCAGAGGGACAGGACCACAGATACGCAGTATTTT.

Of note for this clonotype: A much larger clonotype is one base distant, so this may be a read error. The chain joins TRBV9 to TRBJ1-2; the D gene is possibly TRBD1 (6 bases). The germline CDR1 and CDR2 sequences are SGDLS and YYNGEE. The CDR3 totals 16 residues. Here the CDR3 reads CASSVAAGVANYDYTF. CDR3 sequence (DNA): TGTGCCAGCAGCGTAGCGGCAGGGGTGGCTAACTATGACTACACCTTC. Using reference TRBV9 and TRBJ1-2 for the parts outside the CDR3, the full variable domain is DSGVTQTPKHLITATGQRVTLRCSPRSGDLSVYWYQQSLDQGLQFLIQYYNGEERAKGNILERFSAQQFPDLHSELNLSSLELGDSALYFCASSVAAGVANYDYTFGSGTRLTVV.

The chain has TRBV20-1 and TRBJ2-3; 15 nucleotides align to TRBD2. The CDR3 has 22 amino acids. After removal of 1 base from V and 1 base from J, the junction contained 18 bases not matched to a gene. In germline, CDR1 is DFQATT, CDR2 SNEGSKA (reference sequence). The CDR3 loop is CSARARTSGGEYPTPRTDTQYF. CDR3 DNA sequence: TGCAGTGCTAGAGCCCGGACTAGCGGGGGGGAATACCCGACGCCCCGCACAGATACGCAGTATTTT.

CDR3 protein: CASSVEASGTYNEQFF. The CDR3 DNA is TGTGCCAGCAGCGTAGAGGCTAGCGGGACCTACAATGAGCAGTTCTTC. This sequence joins TRBV9 and TRBJ2-1; 9 nucleotides line up with TRBD2. Looked up from germline, CDR1 is SGDLS and CDR2 is YYNGEE. The CDR3 contains 16 residues. Germline trimming cut 0 bases from V and 2 bases from J; bases unmatched to any gene: 3.

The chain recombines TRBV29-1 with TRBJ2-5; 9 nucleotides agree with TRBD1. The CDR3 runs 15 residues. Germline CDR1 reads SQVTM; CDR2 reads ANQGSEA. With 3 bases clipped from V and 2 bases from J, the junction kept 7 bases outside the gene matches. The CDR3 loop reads CSVDPGQGTQETQYF. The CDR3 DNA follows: TGCAGCGTTGATCCGGGACAGGGAACTCAAGAGACCCAGTACTTC.

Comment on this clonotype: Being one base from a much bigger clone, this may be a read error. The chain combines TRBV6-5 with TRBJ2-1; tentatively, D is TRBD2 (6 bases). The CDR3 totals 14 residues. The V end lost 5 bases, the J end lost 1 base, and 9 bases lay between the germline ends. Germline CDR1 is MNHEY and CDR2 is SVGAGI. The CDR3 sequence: CASSSRESYNEQFF. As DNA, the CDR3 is TGTGCCAGCAGTAGTCGGGAGTCCTACAATGAGCAGTTCTTC.

CDR3 sequence: CASTGSDIQYF. The CDR3, as DNA: TGTGCCAGCACCGGGAGTGACATTCAGTACTTC. This chain connects TRBV12-3 or TRBV12-4 to TRBJ2-4, with D possibly being TRBD2 (6 bases). Trimming stripped 7 bases from V and 8 bases from J, with 9 bases between. This CDR3 comprises 11 residues.

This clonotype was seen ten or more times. The DNA for the CDR3 is TGCAGTGCTTCAACTGGGGACATCGGTGCGGGGCAGTACTTC. Its protein is CSASTGDIGAGQYF. The V gene is TRBV20-1, the J gene TRBJ2-7, with D maybe TRBD1 (6 bases). V lost 5 bases and J lost 9, with 23 bases in between. CDR3 length: 14 residues. The germline V gene has CDR1 DFQATT and CDR2 SNEGSKA (reference sequence).

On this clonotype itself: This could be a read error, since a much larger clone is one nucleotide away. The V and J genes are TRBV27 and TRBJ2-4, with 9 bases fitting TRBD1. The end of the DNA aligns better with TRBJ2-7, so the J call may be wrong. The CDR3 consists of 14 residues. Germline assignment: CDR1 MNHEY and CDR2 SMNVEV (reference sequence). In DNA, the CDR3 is TGTGCCTGCAGCCCGTGGACAGGGGCCTACGAGCAGTACTTC. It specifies CACSPWTGAYEQYF.

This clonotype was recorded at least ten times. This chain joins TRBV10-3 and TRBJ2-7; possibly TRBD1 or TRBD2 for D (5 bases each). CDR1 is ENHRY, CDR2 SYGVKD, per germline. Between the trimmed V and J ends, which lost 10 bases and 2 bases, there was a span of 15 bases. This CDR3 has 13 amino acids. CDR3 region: CATRPGSTYEQYF. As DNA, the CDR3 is TGTGCCACTCGGCCAGGGAGCACCTACGAGCAGTACTTC.

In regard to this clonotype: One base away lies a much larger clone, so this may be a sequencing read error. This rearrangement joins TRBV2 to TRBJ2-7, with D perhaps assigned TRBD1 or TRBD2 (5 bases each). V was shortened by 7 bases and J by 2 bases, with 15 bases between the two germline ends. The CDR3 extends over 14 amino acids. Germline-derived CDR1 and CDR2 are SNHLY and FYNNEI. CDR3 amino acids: CASKPRGNTYEQYF. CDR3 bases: TGTGCCAGCAAGCCCCGGGGCAATACCTACGAGCAGTACTTC.

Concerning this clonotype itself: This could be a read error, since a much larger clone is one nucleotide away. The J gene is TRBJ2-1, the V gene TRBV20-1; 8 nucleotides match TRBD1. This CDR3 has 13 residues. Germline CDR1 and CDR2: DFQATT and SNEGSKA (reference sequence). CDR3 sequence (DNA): TGCAGCGTTCCGGACAGGGTAAAGAATGAGCAGTTCTTC. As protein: CSVPDRVKNEQFF.

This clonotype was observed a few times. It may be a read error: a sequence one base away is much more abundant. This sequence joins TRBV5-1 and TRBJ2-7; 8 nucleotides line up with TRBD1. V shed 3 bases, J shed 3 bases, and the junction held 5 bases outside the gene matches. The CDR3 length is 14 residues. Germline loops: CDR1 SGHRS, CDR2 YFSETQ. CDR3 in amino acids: CASSCTGGNYEQYF. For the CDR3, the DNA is TGCGCCAGCAGCTGTACAGGGGGGAACTACGAGCAGTACTTC.

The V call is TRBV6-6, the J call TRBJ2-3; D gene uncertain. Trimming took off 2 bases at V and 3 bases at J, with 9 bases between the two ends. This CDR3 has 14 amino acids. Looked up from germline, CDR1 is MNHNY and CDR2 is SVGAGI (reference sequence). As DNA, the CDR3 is TGTGCCAGCAGTTACGCAGGCAATACAGATACGCAGTATTTT. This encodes CASSYAGNTDTQYF.

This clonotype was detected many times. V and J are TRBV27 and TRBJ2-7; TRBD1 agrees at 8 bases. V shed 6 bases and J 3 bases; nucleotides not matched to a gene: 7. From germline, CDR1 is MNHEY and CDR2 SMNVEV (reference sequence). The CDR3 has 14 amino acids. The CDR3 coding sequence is TGTGCCAGCAGCCCGGGACAGGCTCTCTACGAGCAGTACTTC. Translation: CASSPGQALYEQYF.